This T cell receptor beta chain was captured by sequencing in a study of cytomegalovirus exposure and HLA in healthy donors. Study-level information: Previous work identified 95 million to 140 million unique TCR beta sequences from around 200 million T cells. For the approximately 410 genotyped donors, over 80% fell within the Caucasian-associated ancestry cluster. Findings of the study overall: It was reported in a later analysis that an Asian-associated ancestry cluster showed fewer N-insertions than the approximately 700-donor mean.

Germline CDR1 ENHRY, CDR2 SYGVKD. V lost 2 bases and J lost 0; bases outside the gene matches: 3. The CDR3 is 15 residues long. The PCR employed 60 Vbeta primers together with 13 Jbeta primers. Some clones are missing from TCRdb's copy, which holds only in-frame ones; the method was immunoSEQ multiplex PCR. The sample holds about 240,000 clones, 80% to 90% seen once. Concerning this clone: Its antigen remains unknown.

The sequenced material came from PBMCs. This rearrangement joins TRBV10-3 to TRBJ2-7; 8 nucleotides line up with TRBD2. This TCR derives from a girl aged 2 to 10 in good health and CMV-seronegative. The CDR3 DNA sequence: TGTGCCATCAGTGAGCGGGGGGGCCCCTCCTACGAGCAGTACTTC. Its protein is CAISERGGPSYEQYF.